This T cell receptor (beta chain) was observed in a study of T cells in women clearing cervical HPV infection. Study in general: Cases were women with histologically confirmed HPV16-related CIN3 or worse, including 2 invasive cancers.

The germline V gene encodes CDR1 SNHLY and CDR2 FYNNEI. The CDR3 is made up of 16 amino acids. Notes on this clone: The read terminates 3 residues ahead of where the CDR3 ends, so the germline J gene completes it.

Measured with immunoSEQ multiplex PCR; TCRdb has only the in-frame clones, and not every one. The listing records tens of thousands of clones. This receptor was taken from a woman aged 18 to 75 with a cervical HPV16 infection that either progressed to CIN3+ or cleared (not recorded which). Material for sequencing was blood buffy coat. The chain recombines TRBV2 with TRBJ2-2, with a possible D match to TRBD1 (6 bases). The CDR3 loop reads CASSDAAGVKGEKLFF. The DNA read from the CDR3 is TGTGCCAGCAGTGATGCCGCAGGGGTTAAGGGTGAAAAG.